This T cell receptor (beta chain) was sequenced during a study of T-cell memory formation after mild COVID-19. This clonotype was observed a few times. TCRdb used MiXCR to reprocess the 5' RACE reads, holding one entry per CDR3 protein. The sample gives more than 350,000 distinct CDR3 sequences, approximately 15% of which show up once; 20% to 25% is in the top ten. Germline V gene data show CDR1 as LGHDT and CDR2 as YNNKEL (reference sequence). V lost 0 bases and J lost 4; bases outside the gene matches: 4. The CDR3 is 16 residues long. The source material was PBMCs or a T cell subset sorted from them (not recorded which). This clonotype was sampled from a man aged 18 to 29 who had mild COVID-19 (a few samples of this study predate the infection). Cell type and time point are not known. The chain has TRBV3-1 and TRBJ2-3, with 10 bases that match TRBD2. As DNA, the CDR3 is TGTGCCAGCAGCCAAGATAGTAGCGGGGGGTCAGATACGCAGTATTTT. Protein product: CASSQDSSGGSDTQYF.